The present T cell receptor beta chain was sequenced within a study of blood T cells in healthy people across ages. At the level of the study: When template switching was applied, about one barcoded beta molecule was captured per two T cells. Study-wide results and caveats: More naive CD4+ cells and higher diversity marked long-lived donors relative to aged donors. Diversity of TCR beta per million T cells declined in a roughly linear way with age.

Combining a sample-barcoded 5' primer with a J-beta primer mix, a second PCR ran for about 6 to 12 cycles. One entry per CDR3 protein results from TCRdb running MiXCR on the 5' RACE reads. The sample has about a million distinct CDR3 sequences, 51% seen once. Note on this clonotype: The antigen is not known.

Sequencing was done on a sample of blood. The TCR comes from a woman between 55 and 75 years old in good health.

Here the CDR3 DNA reads TGTGCCAGCAGTTCCCTTTGGGAGTTGGGCACAGATACGCAGTATTTT. Its protein is CASSSLWELGTDTQYF. The J gene is TRBJ2-3, the V gene TRBV6-2 or TRBV6-3, with TRBD2 as a possible D gene (5 bases). This CDR3 is built from 16 residues. V was clipped by 4 bases and J by 1 base, with 15 bases between them. In germline, CDR1 is MNHEY, CDR2 SVGEGT.